This T cell receptor (beta chain) is from a study of T-cell reconstitution after alpha-beta-depleted transplantation in children. The CDR3 loop spans 14 amino acids. V lost 5 bases and J 5 bases, leaving 15 bases between the germline ends. Germline CDR1 LGHNA, CDR2 YSLEER. Comment on this clonotype: The target antigen is unknown.

Regarding the study as a whole: From surviving recipient T cells and thymic progenitors came the high day-60 TCRbeta diversity observed in some patients. Alpha-beta T cells present about two months after transplant were reported to originate from several hundred expanded graft clones. Diversity and T-cell counts at one year after transplant derived mostly from new T cells.

Unique molecular identifiers tagged the TCRbeta library. TCRdb re-called the PCR reads through MiXCR, storing one row per CDR3 protein. Here the sample spans approximately 1,000,000 distinct CDR3 sequences, under 30% being singletons. V usage is TRBV4-3 and J usage is TRBJ2-5; perhaps TRBD1 as D (6 bases). The source is a boy under two years old who had a stem cell transplant for SCID, so the T cells may come from the graft donor. The source was PBMCs, mostly from graft donor cells, collected 360 days after TCRalphabeta/CD19-depleted stem cell transplant. The CDR3 region has the DNA TGCGCCAGCAGCAAGAACAGGGTGAGGGAGACCCAGTACTTC. This sequence encodes CASSKNRVRETQYF.